This section outlines one T cell receptor beta chain sequence together with its context. The junction does not match germline at one end; this may be a read error. The entry originates in a study of blood T cell repertoires in COVID-19. Germline V lookup: CDR1 SGHNT, CDR2 YENEEA. The CDR3 totals 12 residues. Authors' data handling: Quantification of nucleated cells was approximated via reference gene primer amplification. Repertoires were generated with immunoSEQ multiplex PCR, while TCRdb's copy carries only in-frame clones and drops some. For V, J and clone size, that table is used; D and trimming come from the DNA. The table has around 470,000 clones, approximately 92% seen once.

The TCR originated in a man younger than 35 with COVID-19, enrolled during active disease. Sequencing was performed on peripheral blood. The V and J genes are TRBV11-3 and TRBJ2-2; D perhaps matches TRBD1 (7 bases). Written as DNA, the CDR3 is TGTGCCAGCAGCTTAGTCCAGGGGGGGCTGTTTTTT. This gives the protein CASSLVQGGLFF.